The 21 T cell receptor beta chains below all came from one sample that was sequenced in a study of blood T cells in healthy people across ages. With a J-beta primer mix and a sample-barcoded 5' primer, a second PCR ran about 7 to 11 cycles. MiXCR, run by TCRdb on the 5' RACE reads, gives a single entry per CDR3 protein. The sample includes 1.5 million to 2 million distinct CDR3 sequences, approximately 50% seen only once; the top ten take around 2.1%. Material for sequencing was blood. The source of these receptors is a woman aged 40 to 50 in good health.

This clonotype came up a few times. The chain joins TRBV4-1 to TRBJ1-1, with 10 bases aligning to TRBD1. Trimming at V came to 4 bases and at J to 0 bases, leaving 5 bases not matched to a gene. Germline-derived CDR1 and CDR2 are MGHRA and YSYEKL. This CDR3 is 16 amino acids long. The CDR3 sequence: CASSPGQGPLNTEAFF. Here the CDR3 DNA reads TGCGCCAGCAGCCCGGGACAGGGGCCCTTGAACACTGAAGCTTTCTTT.

Only a few counts were recorded for this clonotype. This may be a read error, as it is one base from a much larger clone. V usage is TRBV20-1 and J usage is TRBJ1-2; D is ambiguous. Germline-derived CDR1 and CDR2 are DFQATT and SNEGSKA (reference sequence). With 1 base removed from V and 7 bases from J, the gap between germline ends came to 4 bases. This CDR3 is 10 amino acids long. CDR3 loop: CSARGGGYTF. DNA for the CDR3: TGCAGTGCTAGAGGCGGTGGCTACACCTTC.

In DNA form, the CDR3 reads TGCAGTGCTAGTCAGTCATGGAGCACAGATACGCAGTATTTT. Protein product: CSASQSWSTDTQYF. The chain has TRBV20-1 and TRBJ2-3, with D hard to call. Looked up from germline, CDR1 is DFQATT and CDR2 is SNEGSKA (reference sequence). Trimming took off 3 bases at V and 0 bases at J, with 10 bases between the two ends. The CDR3 has 14 residues.

The V and J genes are TRBV6-5 and TRBJ1-2; a weak D match, TRBD1 (6 bases). This CDR3 contains 17 residues. V lost 0 bases and J lost 1, with 15 bases in between. Germline-derived CDR1 and CDR2 are MNHEY and SVGAGI. CDR3 nucleotide sequence: TGTGCCAGCAGTTACTCGATCACCAGAGGGGGTAACTATGGCTACACCTTC. It codes for CASSYSITRGGNYGYTF.

The V gene is TRBV20-1, the J gene TRBJ2-4; 14 bases line up with TRBD2. Germline CDR1 and CDR2: DFQATT and SNEGSKA (reference sequence). V trimming: 1 base; J trimming: 9 bases; junction bases outside the gene matches: 11. The CDR3 is made up of 17 amino acids. The CDR3 region is CSARGTSGGFWLGIQYF. The CDR3 DNA reads as TGCAGTGCTAGAGGGACTAGCGGGGGGTTTTGGTTGGGCATTCAGTACTTC.

The chain is built from TRBV12-3 or TRBV12-4 and TRBJ2-3; TRBD2 matches 7 bases. V trimming: 3 bases; J trimming: 4 bases; junction bases outside the gene matches: 10. This CDR3 is 16 amino acids long. The CDR3 protein is CASSFGGGATADTQYF. CDR3 coding DNA: TGTGCCAGCAGTTTTGGCGGGGGAGCCACGGCAGATACGCAGTATTTT.

This clonotype was seen a single time. The chain recombines TRBV20-1 with TRBJ2-7; no clear D gene. The J call is doubtful: the DNA matches TRBJ2-4 better. The CDR3 totals 14 residues. Germline V gives CDR1 DFQATT, CDR2 SNEGSKA (reference sequence). In DNA, the CDR3 is TGCAGTGCCCCTGCCACCAACTTCAAAAACATTCAGTACTTC. Encoded protein: CSAPATNFKNIQYF.

The chain links TRBV6-6 to TRBJ1-1; TRBD1 matches 8 bases. The length of the CDR3 is 16 residues. The germline V gene encodes CDR1 MNHNY and CDR2 SVGAGI (reference sequence). With 6 bases clipped from V and 1 base from J, the junction kept 10 bases outside the gene matches. The CDR3 DNA is TGTGCCAGCAGCCATGACAGGGGCGTCAGGAACACTGAAGCTTTCTTT. Translation gives CASSHDRGVRNTEAFF.

The V gene is TRBV9, the J gene TRBJ1-1, with unresolved D. V was pared by 0 bases and J by 8 bases, with 14 bases between. The germline V gene has CDR1 SGDLS and CDR2 YYNGEE. CDR3 length equals 14 residues. CDR3 protein: CASSVEVGLREAFF. The CDR3, as DNA: TGTGCCAGCAGCGTAGAGGTTGGGTTGAGGGAAGCTTTCTTT.

This clonotype was counted a single time. The chain is built from TRBV29-1 and TRBJ1-3, with a possible D match to TRBD1 (5 bases). The V gene's germline CDR1 is SQVTM and CDR2 ANQGSEA. The V and J ends lost 1 base and 0 bases respectively, with 16 bases between them. CDR3 length: 17 residues. The CDR3 protein is CSVEVHHKGFSGNTIYF. CDR3 nucleotide sequence: TGCAGCGTTGAAGTCCATCATAAGGGGTTCTCTGGAAACACCATATATTTT.

This sequence joins TRBV2 and TRBJ2-3, with D possibly called TRBD1 or TRBD2 (5 bases each). The CDR3 contains 14 residues. Germline V gene data show CDR1 as SNHLY and CDR2 as FYNNEI. V was pared by 7 bases and J by 6 bases, with 17 bases between. CDR3 sequence: CASNRDGPKDTQYF. The CDR3 DNA reads TGTGCCAGCAACCGGGACGGACCCAAGGATACGCAGTATTTT.

V usage is TRBV20-1 and J usage is TRBJ1-2, with D unclear. The germline V gene encodes CDR1 DFQATT and CDR2 SNEGSKA (reference sequence). The CDR3 has 14 amino acids. Trimming took off 3 bases at V and 0 bases at J, with 11 bases between the two ends. The CDR3 DNA sequence: TGCAGTGCTAGCTCCATGGGCCCTAACTATGGCTACACCTTC. Translated: CSASSMGPNYGYTF.

This clonotype has more than one count but fewer than ten. The chain uses TRBV4-2 and TRBJ2-3; 7 nucleotides align to TRBD1. The CDR3 runs to 16 residues. V gave up 3 bases and J gave up 0 bases; unmatched junction bases: 6. Germline V gene lookup returns CDR1 LGHNA and CDR2 YNFKEQ. The CDR3 loop is CASSHRQGPSTDTQYF. CDR3 coding DNA: TGTGCCAGCAGCCACCGACAGGGACCTAGCACAGATACGCAGTATTTT.

The chain employs TRBV28 and TRBJ2-3; TRBD2 matches 8 bases. This CDR3 is 15 amino acids long. J gave up 1 base and V 8 bases, and 8 bases lay outside the gene matches. Germline V CDR1 and CDR2: MDHEN, SYDVKM. The CDR3: CASDGGALGTDTQYF. As DNA, the CDR3 is TGTGCCAGCGACGGGGGGGCCCTAGGCACAGATACGCAGTATTTT.

This sequence joins TRBV6-2 or TRBV6-3 and TRBJ2-5; 9 bases are shared with TRBD1. Trimming took 7 bases from V and 5 from J; bases not matched to a gene: 8. The CDR3 covers 14 residues. Per the germline V gene, CDR1 is MNHEY and CDR2 is SVGEGT. CDR3 nucleotide sequence: TGTGCCAGCACCGGACAGGGGAGAAGGGAGACCCAGTACTTC. This sequence encodes CASTGQGRRETQYF.

This chain connects TRBV20-1 to TRBJ2-7; 7 bases fit TRBD1. V lost 3 bases to trimming and J lost 10 bases; unmatched junction nucleotides: 18. CDR1 is DFQATT and CDR2 is SNEGSKA in the germline V gene (reference sequence). This CDR3 spans 15 amino acids. Written as DNA, the CDR3 is TGCAGTGCTAGTGGGACAGTTCTAAGGGGAGAGTCCCAGTACTTC. This gives the protein CSASGTVLRGESQYF.

The genes are TRBV28 and TRBJ2-1; 11 bases match TRBD2. V was pared by 10 bases and J by 3 bases, with 11 bases of the junction left unmatched. Germline CDR1 reads MDHEN; CDR2 reads SYDVKM. The CDR3 totals 16 residues. CDR3 in DNA: TGTGCCACCATTAAGTTTAGCGGGAGGGACTACAATGAGCAGTTCTTC. It yields the protein CATIKFSGRDYNEQFF.

The chain employs TRBV18 and TRBJ2-1; TRBD2 might be the D (5 bases). The germline V and J ends were trimmed by 3 bases and 4 bases, with 16 bases remaining between them. The germline CDR1 and CDR2 sequences are KGHSH and LQKENI. CDR3 size: 16 residues. The CDR3 loop reads CASSPQSGRNYNEQFF. CDR3 nucleotides: TGTGCCAGCTCACCCCAAAGCGGCAGAAATTACAATGAGCAGTTCTTC.

V is TRBV4-1 and J is TRBJ1-6, with a weak D call TRBD1 (6 bases). Germline CDR1 reads MGHRA; CDR2 reads YSYEKL. The CDR3 contains 16 residues. Trimming pared 0 bases from V and 6 bases from J, leaving 12 bases between. CDR3 loop: CASSQDGGAVNSPLHF. DNA for the CDR3: TGCGCCAGCAGCCAAGATGGGGGGGCGGTTAATTCACCCCTCCACTTT.

The chain couples TRBV6-5 to TRBJ1-2, with TRBD1 as a possible D gene (6 bases). The CDR3 has 13 residues. Per germline, CDR1 MNHEY and CDR2 SVGAGI. The V gene lost 7 bases and the J gene lost 4 bases, with 13 bases spanning the gap. DNA for the CDR3: TGTGCCAGCATCCAGTCAGGGGCCTATGGCTACACCTTC. Its protein product is CASIQSGAYGYTF.

Only a few counts were recorded for this clonotype. The CDR3 spells CASSPRGGSNQPQHF. The DNA of the CDR3 is TGTGCCAGCTCACCCAGGGGAGGAAGCAATCAGCCCCAGCATTTT. This sequence joins TRBV18 and TRBJ1-5, with D perhaps TRBD1 (6 bases). The CDR3 contains 15 residues. Germline CDR1 is KGHSH and CDR2 is LQKENI. Trimming took off 3 bases at V and 1 base at J, with 10 bases between the two ends.